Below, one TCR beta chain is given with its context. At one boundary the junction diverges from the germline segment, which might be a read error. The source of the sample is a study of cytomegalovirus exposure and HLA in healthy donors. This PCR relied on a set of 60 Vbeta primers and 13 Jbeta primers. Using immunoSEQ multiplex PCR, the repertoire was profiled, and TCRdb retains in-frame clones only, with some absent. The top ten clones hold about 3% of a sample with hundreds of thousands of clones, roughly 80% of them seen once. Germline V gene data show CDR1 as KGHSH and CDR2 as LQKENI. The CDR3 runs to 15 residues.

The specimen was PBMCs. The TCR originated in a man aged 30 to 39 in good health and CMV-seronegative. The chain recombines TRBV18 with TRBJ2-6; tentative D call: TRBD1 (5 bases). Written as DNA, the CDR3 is TGTGCCAGCTCGAATCAGAGCTCTGGGGCCAGCGTCCTGACTTTC. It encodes CASSNQSSGASVLTF. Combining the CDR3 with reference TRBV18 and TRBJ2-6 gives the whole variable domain NAGVMQNPRHLVRRRGQEARLRCSPMKGHSHVYWYRQLPEEGLKFMVYLQKENIIDESGMPKERFSAEFPKEGPSILRIQQVVRGDSAAYFCASSNQSSGASVLTFGAGSRLTVL.